This T cell receptor (beta chain) was identified during a study of blood T cells in healthy people across ages. Overall study results and limits: The recorded TCR beta diversity per million T cells decreased in a roughly linear manner with age.

PCR was performed a second time for about 7 to 12 cycles using a sample-barcoded 5' primer and a J-beta primer mix. Template switching added a 12-random-nucleotide identifier to every cDNA molecule. TCRdb independently ran MiXCR on the 5' RACE reads; one entry per CDR3 protein. The table has over 950,000 distinct CDR3 sequences, roughly half seen once. The germline CDR1 and CDR2 sequences are MNHEY and SMNVEV (reference sequence). The V and J ends lost 6 bases and 5 bases, in that order; junction bases with no gene match: 1. This CDR3 spans 12 amino acids. On this clonotype itself: Its target is unknown. A single base separates this from a much larger clone, so it may be a read error.

Whenever a sample was processed, at least 6.5 million PBMCs were isolated. This chain connects TRBV27 to TRBJ2-7, with 10 bases lining up with TRBD1. Specimen: blood. This receptor was obtained from a woman in her sixties in good health. The CDR3 bases are TGTGCCAGCAGGACAGGGGGCAACGAGCAGTACTTC. It yields the protein CASRTGGNEQYF.